One sample yielded the 9 T cell receptor beta chains listed below, sequenced in a study of early T cells in non-severe SARS-CoV-2 infection. TCRdb used MiXCR to reprocess the 5' RACE reads, holding one entry per CDR3 protein. Of tens of thousands of distinct CDR3 sequences listed, roughly 8.7% are singletons. Material: whole blood, obtained at baseline. The receptors stem from an adult who was a healthcare worker with PCR-confirmed SARS-CoV-2 infection or an uninfected control (not recorded which).

The chain has TRBV9 and TRBJ1-5; D remains ambiguous. The germline CDR1 and CDR2 sequences are SGDLS and YYNGEE. This CDR3 has 14 residues. Trimming cost V 1 base and J 5 bases, with 10 bases left between them. The CDR3 sequence: CASSVYPGDQPQHF. The CDR3 DNA follows: TGTGCCAGCAGCGTATACCCGGGCGATCAGCCCCAGCATTTT.

The chain combines TRBV5-1 with TRBJ1-5; D perhaps matches TRBD1 (6 bases). This CDR3 has 14 amino acids. Germline CDR1 SGHRS, CDR2 YFSETQ. V dropped 0 bases and J dropped 4 bases, with 8 bases sitting between them. The CDR3, as DNA: TGCGCCAGCAGCTTGGAAGGGGGGAATCAGCCCCAGCATTTT. Its protein product is CASSLEGGNQPQHF.

This clonotype was seen ten or more times. The V gene is TRBV20-1, the J gene TRBJ1-2, with TRBD1 matching 8 bases. Germline V gene data show CDR1 as DFQATT and CDR2 as SNEGSKA (reference sequence). V lost 4 bases to trimming and J lost 4 bases; unmatched junction nucleotides: 5. The CDR3 sequence is 13 residues long. CDR3 DNA: TGCAGTGCTATAACCGGGACAGGCTATGGCTACACCTTC. It codes for CSAITGTGYGYTF.

There are many counts of this clonotype. The CDR3 nucleotides are TGTGCCAGCAGCTTAAGAGGACAGGGTCGGAACACCGGGGAGCTGTTTTTT. It yields the protein CASSLRGQGRNTGELFF. The chain recombines TRBV7-2 with TRBJ2-2; 8 bases are a match to TRBD1. After removal of 2 bases from V and 1 base from J, the junction contained 6 bases not matched to a gene. In germline, CDR1 is SGHTA, CDR2 FQGNSA. The CDR3 runs to 17 residues.

This clonotype has only a few counts. The V call is TRBV10-3, the J call TRBJ2-7, with 7 bases fitting TRBD2. In germline, CDR1 is ENHRY, CDR2 SYGVKD. V shed 2 bases and J 3 bases; nucleotides not matched to a gene: 7. This CDR3 has 15 residues. DNA for the CDR3: TGTGCCATCAGTGAGCCCGGGGGGACGAGCTACGAGCAGTACTTC. Translating it yields CAISEPGGTSYEQYF.

This clonotype was seen at least ten times. The chain couples TRBV5-1 to TRBJ2-1; 7 nucleotides agree with TRBD1. Germline lookup yields CDR1 SGHRS and CDR2 YFSETQ. The CDR3 sequence is 16 residues long. Unmatched junction bases numbered 13, after V lost 5 bases and J lost 5 bases. The CDR3 DNA sequence: TGCGCCAGCAGTTCAGAAATCGACAGGGTCCACAATGAGCAGTTCTTC. Residues: CASSSEIDRVHNEQFF.

This clonotype was picked up a small number of times. The chain couples TRBV18 to TRBJ2-5; D not certain. V lost 1 base, J lost 3 bases, and 9 bases lay in between. This CDR3 comprises 14 residues. Germline CDR1 is KGHSH and CDR2 is LQKENI. CDR3 sequence reads: CASSPLENKETQYF. The CDR3 DNA reads as TGTGCCAGCTCACCACTTGAGAACAAAGAGACCCAGTACTTC.

This clonotype was counted at least ten times. The chain combines TRBV2 with TRBJ2-4; D is possibly TRBD2 (5 bases). This CDR3 has 13 amino acids. Trimming cost V 0 bases and J 10 bases, with 10 bases left between them. Per the germline V gene, CDR1 is SNHLY and CDR2 is FYNNEI. The CDR3 protein is CASSEARLAIQYF. CDR3 DNA sequence: TGTGCCAGCAGTGAAGCGCGGCTAGCAATTCAGTACTTC.

This clonotype was seen many times. The V gene is TRBV11-3, the J gene TRBJ2-1, with a weak D call TRBD1 (7 bases). This CDR3 spans 20 amino acids. The V end was cut by 1 base, the J end by 6 bases, with 28 bases between. Germline CDR1 and CDR2: SGHNT and YENEEA. In nucleotides, the CDR3 is TGTGCCAGCAGCTTAGTAAGTTGGAGGGCATGGGACAGACCTTTCAATGAGCAGTTCTTC. As protein: CASSLVSWRAWDRPFNEQFF.